Described below is a single T cell receptor (beta chain) sequence and its context. No antigen is known for it. There were likely unrecorded immune exposures, though donors were nominally healthy when sampled. These data are taken from a study of cytomegalovirus exposure and HLA in healthy donors. Turning to the study itself: Earlier findings included more than 95 million unique TCR beta sequences obtained from some 180 million T cells.

PCR employed 60 Vbeta and 13 Jbeta primers. The table came from immunoSEQ multiplex PCR; TCRdb's copy has only in-frame clones and leaves some out. This sample has over 150,000 clones, with roughly 85% found just once. The study's findings and limits: The authors reported that TCR beta sequences could predict HLA-A and HLA-B alleles. These predictions were accurate for most subjects in the first cohort.

The germline CDR1 and CDR2 sequences are MNHNY and SVGAGI (reference sequence). CDR3 length: 13 amino acids. The TCR sequence derives from a woman aged 30 to 39 in good health and CMV-seronegative. Sequenced input: PBMCs. V is TRBV6-6 and J is TRBJ2-5; no definite D call. The J call is doubtful: the DNA matches TRBJ2-7 better. CDR3 protein: CASSTPAVHEQYF. The CDR3 DNA follows: TGTGCCAGCAGTACCCCTGCCGTCCACGAGCAGTACTTC.